This T cell receptor beta chain was obtained from a study of blood T cell repertoires in COVID-19 (dated by TCRdb to 2018 to 2020). About the study as a whole: Collaborator samples came from the United States, Italy and Spain and covered acute and convalescent phases of COVID-19. The material from the prospective study consisted of cDNA or gDNA derived from T cells, B-cell-depleted T cells, or PBMCs. The dataset comprised deeply sampled blood TCRbeta repertoires from subjects exposed to, actively infected with, or recovered from COVID-19. A freely available public database, intended as a resource for researchers studying the immune response to SARS-CoV-2, is where the repertoires were released. Samples came from the ongoing ImmuneRACE study (first 160 participants) plus 1,254 subjects from 6 global collaborators. Sample metadata almost always included a de-identified subject ID, COVID-19 status, age in years and sex. Where available, HLA class I and class II types were taken from metadata supplied by the sample provider and were not determined by assay-based typing.

Each collaborating institution followed its own protocols to collect whole blood in K2EDTA tubes. Collaborator samples were shipped for TCRbeta analysis as frozen whole blood, isolated PBMCs, or DNA extracted from either sample type. A word on this clone: Its antigen target is currently unknown. Base-call qualities are not available, and no considerably larger clone is one nucleotide away.

The CDR3 numbers 16 residues from cysteine through phenylalanine. The sequence is cut down to CDR3 DNA, 48 bases in frame from base 1. CDR1 and CDR2, looked up from the germline V gene, are MGHRA and YSYEKL. V has 1 base trimmed and J has 3 bases trimmed; junction bases matching no gene number 8. TCRbeta CDR3 regions were amplified from genomic DNA using the immunoSEQ Assay, a bias-controlled multiplex PCR. Per the authors' processing: Nucleated cell counts per sample were estimated from amplification of reference gene primers within the assay. To quantify the absolute abundance of each unique TCRbeta CDR3 rearrangement, sequence reads were collapsed and filtered. For each sample, productive Simpson clonality was calculated as the square root of Simpson's diversity index across productive rearrangements. TCRdb provides this immuneACCESS table in a form limited to in-frame rearrangements. Some clones are lacking; in checked studies, under half of them reflect an unresolved V gene, and why the rest are absent is not known. V and J calls plus clone size are reproduced from that table; the DNA served to infer D and trimming. This sample lists approximately 670,000 clones; 70% to 90% were detected once. Roughly 0.26% of the sample rests with the top ten.

Results and caveats for the whole study, not just this receptor: Clinical and demographic metadata were provided uncurated, with the amount varying by source and participant.

The sequence links TRBV4-1 to TRBJ1-1; TRBD1 lines up with 7 middle nucleotides. This clonotype originated in a woman younger than 30 with acute or convalescent COVID-19. The sample comprised peripheral blood. The CDR3 region has the sequence CASSQVGTAEDTEAFF. The bases read TGCGCCAGCAGCCAAGTAGGGACAGCGGAGGACACTGAAGCTTTCTTT.